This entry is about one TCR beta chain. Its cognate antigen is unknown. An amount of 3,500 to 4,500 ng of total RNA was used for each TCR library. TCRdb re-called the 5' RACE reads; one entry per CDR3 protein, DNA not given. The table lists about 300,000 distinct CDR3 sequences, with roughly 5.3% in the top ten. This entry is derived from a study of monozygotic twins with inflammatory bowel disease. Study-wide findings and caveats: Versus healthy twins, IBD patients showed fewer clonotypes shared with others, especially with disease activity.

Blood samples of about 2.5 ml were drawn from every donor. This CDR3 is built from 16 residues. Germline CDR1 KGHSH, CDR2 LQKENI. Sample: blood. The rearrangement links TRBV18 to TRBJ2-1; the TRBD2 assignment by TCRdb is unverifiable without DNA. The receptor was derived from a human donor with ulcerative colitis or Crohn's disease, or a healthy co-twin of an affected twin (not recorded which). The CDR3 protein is CASSPPRRGEDNEQFF.